This T cell receptor beta chain was documented in a study of T cell changes during pregnancy in multiple sclerosis (dated by TCRdb to the late 2010s). For the wider study: In women with multiple sclerosis, the researchers looked at how the T cell repertoire shifted as pregnancy progressed.

A note on this clone: Which antigen it targets is not known. No base quality information exists; no much larger clone differs at one position.

Libraries were made using the immunoSEQ multiplex PCR assay. Imported from immuneACCESS, the table was reduced by TCRdb to in-frame sequences with V and J called. These copies leave out some clones; in studies compared against another copy, an unresolved V gene accounts for under half, and the cause of the remainder is not known. The sample table contains roughly 89,000 clones; only one count was recorded for almost 95% of them. The top ten clonotypes cover roughly 2.2% of the sample. The CDR1 and CDR2 encoded by the germline V gene are SGHVS and FNYEAQ. The cysteine opens and the phenylalanine closes a CDR3 of 16 amino acids. Here the CDR3 DNA is all that survives: 48 bases in frame from base 1. V is clipped by 1 base and J by 6 bases, and the sequence between their germline boundaries is 15 bases long.

The sample here was peripheral blood, taken in the third trimester of pregnancy. The chain is made from TRBV7-6 and TRBJ2-2; D gene: possibly TRBD2, on 5 matching bases. The TCR was taken from a female donor with multiple sclerosis, enrolled in a pregnancy study. The DNA is TGTGCCAGCAGCTTAGAGGCAACGGGATTAGCCGGGGAGCTGTTTTTT. It encodes CASSLEATGLAGELFF.